The 9 T cell receptor beta chains reported below all come from one sample, sequenced in a study of T cells in localized non-small cell lung cancer. Assay used: immunoSEQ multiplex PCR; TCRdb lists only in-frame clones, some missing. The sample yields 7,500 to 10,000 clones, 90% seen once. The specimen was peripheral blood, collected before any cancer treatment. These TCRs come from a male donor at least 60 years old with stage III squamous cell lung carcinoma.

The genes are TRBV28 and TRBJ1-3, with no clear D. CDR3 length equals 12 residues. Germline CDR1 is MDHEN and CDR2 is SYDVKM. The V end lost 6 bases, the J end lost 5 bases, and 8 bases lay between the germline ends. CDR3 coding DNA: TGTGCCAGCAGGGCAGTCAGAAACACCATATATTTT. This gives the protein CASRAVRNTIYF.

The chain uses TRBV5-8 and TRBJ1-1; D ambiguous. The CDR3 covers 12 residues. The germline CDR1 and CDR2 sequences are SGHTS and YDEGEE. The V end lost 0 bases, the J end lost 5 bases, and 5 bases lay between the germline ends. The CDR3 spells CASSLGVTEAFF. DNA of the CDR3: TGTGCCAGCAGCTTGGGGGTTACTGAAGCTTTCTTT.

The genes are TRBV5-4 and TRBJ1-1; no definite D call. V gave up 0 bases and J gave up 3 bases, with 12 bases separating them. Germline CDR1 is SGHNT and CDR2 is YYREEE (reference sequence). This CDR3 is built from 15 residues. CDR3 region: CASSLAKPIDTEAFF. CDR3 nucleotide sequence: TGTGCCAGCAGCTTGGCCAAACCGATTGACACTGAAGCTTTCTTT.

The chain has TRBV4-3 and TRBJ1-4, with D possibly TRBD1 on 5 matching bases. The germline V and J ends were trimmed by 1 base and 3 bases, with 12 bases remaining between them. From germline, CDR1 is LGHNA and CDR2 YSLEER. This CDR3 comprises 16 residues. CDR3 in amino acids: CASSQGFQGSNEKLFF. In DNA, the CDR3 is TGCGCCAGCAGCCAAGGATTCCAGGGCTCTAATGAAAAACTGTTTTTT.

This chain connects TRBV19 to TRBJ2-3; D might be TRBD1 or TRBD2, each matching 6 bases. V lost 6 bases and J lost 2, with 15 bases in between. Germline V lookup: CDR1 LNHDA, CDR2 SQIVND (reference sequence). The CDR3 has 15 amino acids. CDR3 loop: CASRWGAGPTDTQYF. CDR3 sequence (DNA): TGTGCCAGTAGATGGGGGGCGGGTCCCACAGATACGCAGTATTTT.

The J gene is TRBJ2-7, the V gene TRBV9; 10 bases are a match to TRBD1. V dropped 4 bases and J dropped 4; count of bases not matched to a gene: 5. Germline lookup yields CDR1 SGDLS and CDR2 YYNGEE. The CDR3 spans 14 residues. Here the CDR3 DNA reads TGTGCCAGCAGCATTAGGGACAGGGGATACGAGCAGTACTTC. This codes for CASSIRDRGYEQYF. Drawing the rest from reference TRBV9 and TRBJ2-7, the complete variable domain is DSGVTQTPKHLITATGQRVTLRCSPRSGDLSVYWYQQSLDQGLQFLIQYYNGEERAKGNILERFSAQQFPDLHSELNLSSLELGDSALYFCASSIRDRGYEQYFGPGTRLTVT.

The chain joins TRBV7-8 to TRBJ2-3; TRBD1 might be the D (6 bases). The CDR3 sequence is 17 residues long. The V gene's germline CDR1 is SGHVS and CDR2 FQNEAQ. Deletions cut 5 bases from V and 5 bases from J, with 23 bases between. For the CDR3, the DNA is TGTGCCAGCAGCCCCCCGGGGCCAGGGGAAGAGGGAGATACGCAGTATTTT. Residues: CASSPPGPGEEGDTQYF.

The chain joins TRBV6-5 to TRBJ1-1; D might be TRBD1 (6 bases). This CDR3 spans 14 amino acids. Trimming left V 6 bases short and J 3 bases short, with 14 bases between. Germline CDR1 reads MNHEY; CDR2 reads SVGAGI. The CDR3 DNA follows: TGTGCCAGCAGCCGACAGGCCGGGGACACTGAAGCTTTCTTT. The encoded protein is CASSRQAGDTEAFF.

The rearrangement links TRBV7-2 to TRBJ2-7, with D hard to call. Deletions cut 4 bases from V and 1 base from J, with 8 bases between. This CDR3 is built from 13 residues. Germline CDR1 reads SGHTA; CDR2 reads FQGNSA. CDR3 in amino acids: CASSSLRSYEQYF. CDR3 sequence (DNA): TGTGCCAGCAGCTCCCTCAGATCCTACGAGCAGTACTTC.